This T cell receptor beta chain was profiled in a study of early T cells in non-severe SARS-CoV-2 infection (dated by TCRdb to the early 2020s). Describing the broader study: Bulk RNA from unsorted whole blood was used for TCR sequencing, so alpha and beta chains could not be paired.

As for this clonotype: Its antigen target is currently unknown. Base qualities are not provided; no much larger clone lies one nucleotide away.

Spanning cysteine to phenylalanine, the CDR3 consists of 14 amino acids. Only the CDR3 portion is preserved as DNA: 42 bases, with reading frame beginning at the first base. V is shortened by 2 bases, J by 1 base, and the region joining them spans 8 bases. The germline V gene supplies CDR1 KGHSH and CDR2 LQKENI. Receptor libraries were prepared by 5' RACE. Sequenced on a NextSeq 500. In the TCR library protocol, unique molecular identifiers were attached to individual cDNA molecules to correct for PCR bias and sequencing error. Both TCR alpha and beta chains were sequenced, and tight co-correlation was observed between alpha and beta sequence abundances in each sample. The study's own analysis went as follows. V gene, J gene and CDR3 annotation of TCR sequences was performed with Decombinator V4. TCRs were defined as expanded if a significant change between any two time points was detected under a Poisson model with p below 0.0001. TCR abundances were normalised to the total number of TCRs sequenced per sample and expressed as counts per million. MAIT TCRs were defined by TRAV1-2 paired with TRAJ12, TRAJ20 or TRAJ33, and iNKT TCRs by TRAV10 paired with TRAJ18. VDJdb, accessed 1 November 2021, was searched for CMV, EBV and SARS-CoV-2 annotated TCRs, excluding TCRs annotated for multiple antigens. TCRdb handled the public reads itself, with Q25 trimming in fastp and clone calling in MiXCR, and kept productive beta chains. Merged by CDR3 protein, the rows form single entries marked with the most common genes and DNA. Here the V and J calls rest on TCRdb's processing, not on the authors' analysis. This sample has fewer than 65,000 distinct CDR3 sequences in its table, and 5% to 6.5% of those were observed once. Clones ranked in the top ten supply 3.4% of the sample.

The study at large found these results: VDJdb matching was skewed toward anti-spike CD8 responses and likely underestimated virus-specific expansions, missing private and CD4 specificities.

The study was a case-control design nested within a healthcare worker cohort in London, UK, with weekly nasopharyngeal swab PCR tests and blood sampling. Between 23 and 31 March 2020, the week of the UK lockdown, healthcare workers were enrolled and then followed up weekly for as long as 16 weeks. The clonotype originates from an adult who was a healthcare worker with PCR-confirmed SARS-CoV-2 infection or an uninfected control (not recorded which). The sample was whole blood, taken at baseline. This chain is built from TRBV18 and TRBJ2-5; a weak D assignment points to TRBD2 (5 bases agree). The CDR3 region reads CASSPVAGQETQYF. The nucleotide sequence is given as TGTGCCAGCTCACCAGTGGCGGGCCAAGAGACCCAGTACTTC.